This T cell receptor beta chain was observed in a study of tumor and adjacent non-tumor tissue in lung cancer. Germline V lookup: CDR1 MNHNY, CDR2 SVGAGI (reference sequence). V was trimmed by 4 bases and J by 9 bases, leaving 12 bases between them. The length of the CDR3 is 12 residues. Points on this clonotype: The CDR3 ends on some other residue instead of the conserved phenylalanine or tryptophan, so this is likely a read error.

The library came from three nested PCR rounds adapted from ARM-PCR protocols. TCRdb re-called the multiplex PCR reads through MiXCR, storing one row per CDR3 protein. This table has 90,000 to 130,000 distinct CDR3 sequences, 84% appearing once. No cell sorting was done before RNA was extracted from the tissue. This clonotype was sampled from a man between 65 and 79 years old with non-small cell lung cancer. The chain employs TRBV6-6 and TRBJ1-2, with a possible D match to TRBD1 (5 bases). Sequenced input: lung tumor tissue. DNA for the CDR3: TGTGCCAGCAGTTGGCAGGGTAAATGCTACACCTTA. Its translation is CASSWQGKCYTL.